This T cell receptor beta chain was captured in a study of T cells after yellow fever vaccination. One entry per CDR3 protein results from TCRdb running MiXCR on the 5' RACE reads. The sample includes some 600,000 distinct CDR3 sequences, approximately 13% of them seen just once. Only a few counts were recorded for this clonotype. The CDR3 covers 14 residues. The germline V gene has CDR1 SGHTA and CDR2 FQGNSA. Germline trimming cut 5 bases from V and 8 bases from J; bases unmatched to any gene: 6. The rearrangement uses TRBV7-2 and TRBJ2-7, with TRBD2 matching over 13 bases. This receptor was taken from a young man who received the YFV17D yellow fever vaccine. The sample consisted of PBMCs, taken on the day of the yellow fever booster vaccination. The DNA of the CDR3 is TGTGCCAGCAGCCCCGGGACTAGCGGGACTAAGCAGTACTTC. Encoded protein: CASSPGTSGTKQYF.